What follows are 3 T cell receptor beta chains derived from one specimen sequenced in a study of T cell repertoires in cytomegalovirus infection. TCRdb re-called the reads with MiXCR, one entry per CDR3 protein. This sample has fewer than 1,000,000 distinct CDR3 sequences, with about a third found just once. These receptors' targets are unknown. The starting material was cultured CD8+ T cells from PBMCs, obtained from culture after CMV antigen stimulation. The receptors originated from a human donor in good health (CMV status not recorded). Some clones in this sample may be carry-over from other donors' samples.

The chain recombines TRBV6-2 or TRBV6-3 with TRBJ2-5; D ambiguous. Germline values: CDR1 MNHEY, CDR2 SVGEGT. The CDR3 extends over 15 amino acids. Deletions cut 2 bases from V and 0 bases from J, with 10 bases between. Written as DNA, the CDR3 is TGTGCCAGCAGTTACAGTGACCCGTACCAAGAGACCCAGTACTTC. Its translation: CASSYSDPYQETQYF.

CDR3 DNA: TGTGCCAGCAGTTTATCGTCCGGGGGCTTGTTTGGCTACACCTTC. It translates to CASSLSSGGLFGYTF. This chain links TRBV27 with TRBJ1-2, with D perhaps matching TRBD1 (6 bases). V lost 0 bases to trimming and J lost 7 bases, with 15 bases between them. This CDR3 has 15 residues. Germline loops: CDR1 MNHEY, CDR2 SMNVEV (reference sequence).

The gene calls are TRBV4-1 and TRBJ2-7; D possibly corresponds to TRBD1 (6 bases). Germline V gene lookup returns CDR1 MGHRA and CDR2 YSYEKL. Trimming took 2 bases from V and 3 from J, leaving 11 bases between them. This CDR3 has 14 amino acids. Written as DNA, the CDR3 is TGCGCCAGCAGCCAAACGGACAGTATCTACGAGCAGTACTTC. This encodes CASSQTDSIYEQYF.